Reported below is one TCR beta chain. The data belong to a study of blood T cell repertoires in COVID-19. Original data processing: Reference gene primer amplification gave estimated nucleated cell counts. Repertoires were generated with immunoSEQ multiplex PCR, while TCRdb's copy carries only in-frame clones and drops some. From that table come the V and J calls and clone size; the DNA was used to work out D and trimming. The table includes around 200,000 clones, around 82% detected once. Enrolled through a virtual design, the participants were between roughly 18 and 89 years of age and came from 24 US areas. Cohort placement rested on clinical history that participants reported themselves. The V and J ends lost 3 bases and 6 bases, in that order; junction bases with no gene match: 4. Germline CDR1 and CDR2: MGHDK and SYGVNS. The CDR3 is made up of 15 amino acids.

The rearrangement links TRBV25-1 to TRBJ1-4, with TRBD1 matching over 10 bases. This sequence was found in a woman aged 40 to 50 with acute COVID-19. Sequenced material: PBMCs or T cells enriched from blood (not recorded which). CDR3 amino acids: CASSDLTGGDEKLFF. In DNA, the CDR3 is TGTGCCAGCAGTGATTTGACAGGGGGCGATGAAAAACTGTTTTTT.